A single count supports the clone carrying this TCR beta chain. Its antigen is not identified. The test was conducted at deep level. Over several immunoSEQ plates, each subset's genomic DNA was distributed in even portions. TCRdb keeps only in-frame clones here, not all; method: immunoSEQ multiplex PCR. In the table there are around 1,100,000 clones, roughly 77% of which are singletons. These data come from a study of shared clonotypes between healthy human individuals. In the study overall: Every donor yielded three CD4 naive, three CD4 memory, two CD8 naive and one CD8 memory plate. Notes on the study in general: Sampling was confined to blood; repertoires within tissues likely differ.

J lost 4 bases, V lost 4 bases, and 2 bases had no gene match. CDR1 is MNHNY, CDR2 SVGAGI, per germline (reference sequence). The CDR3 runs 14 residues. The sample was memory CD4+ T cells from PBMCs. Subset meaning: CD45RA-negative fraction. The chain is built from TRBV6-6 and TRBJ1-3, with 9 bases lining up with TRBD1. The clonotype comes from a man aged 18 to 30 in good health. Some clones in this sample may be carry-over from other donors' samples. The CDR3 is CASSFGTGGNTIYF. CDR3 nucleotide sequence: TGTGCCAGCAGTTTTGGGACAGGGGGAAACACCATATATTTT.